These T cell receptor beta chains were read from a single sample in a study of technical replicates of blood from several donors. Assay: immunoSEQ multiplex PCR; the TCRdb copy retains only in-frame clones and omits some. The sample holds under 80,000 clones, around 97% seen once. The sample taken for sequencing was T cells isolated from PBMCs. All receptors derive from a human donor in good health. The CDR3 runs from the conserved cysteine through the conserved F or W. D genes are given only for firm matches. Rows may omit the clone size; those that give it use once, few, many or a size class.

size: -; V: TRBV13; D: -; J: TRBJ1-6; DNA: TGTGCCAGCAGCTTAAGCCGCACCGGGGTGAATTCACCCCTCCACTTT; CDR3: CASSLSRTGVNSPLHF
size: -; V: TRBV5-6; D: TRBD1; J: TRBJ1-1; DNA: TGTGCCAGCAGCCCTGACGGGACAGGGGGCACTGAAGCTTTCTTT; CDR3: CASSPDGTGGTEAFF
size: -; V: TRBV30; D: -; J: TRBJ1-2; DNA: TGTGCCTGGAGTGAAACCGACGCGGGGGGCTACACCTTC; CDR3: CAWSETDAGGYTF
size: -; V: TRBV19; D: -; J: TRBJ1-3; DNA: TGTGCCAGTACAGCGGCCTTCTCTGGAAACACCATATATTTT; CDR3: CASTAAFSGNTIYF
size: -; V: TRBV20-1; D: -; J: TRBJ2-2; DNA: TGCAGTGCCCCTAAAACCGGGGAGCTGTTTTTT; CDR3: CSAPKTGELFF
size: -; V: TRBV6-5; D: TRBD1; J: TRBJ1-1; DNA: TGTGCCAGCAGTCCACAGGGGGCGCTGGTCACTGAAGCTTTCTTT; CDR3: CASSPQGALVTEAFF
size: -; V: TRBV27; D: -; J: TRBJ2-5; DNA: TGTGCCAGCAGTTTAGGGGGCATCCGGGAGACCCAGTACTTC; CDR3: CASSLGGIRETQYF
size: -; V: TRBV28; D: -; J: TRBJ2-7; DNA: TGTGCCAGCAGTTTTCGTCGCACACACGAGCAGTACTTC; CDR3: CASSFRRTHEQYF
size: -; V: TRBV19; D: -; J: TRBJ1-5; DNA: TGTGCCAGTACGGCGGGGTTTCGGCCCCAGCATTTT; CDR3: CASTAGFRPQHF
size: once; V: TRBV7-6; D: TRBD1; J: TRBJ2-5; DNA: TGTGCCAGCAGGGCCGGGACAGGGCAAGAGACCCAGTACTTC; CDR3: CASRAGTGQETQYF
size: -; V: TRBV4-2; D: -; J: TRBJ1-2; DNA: TGTGCCAGCAGCCAAGGGCGCCAGGGCCATGGCTACACCTTC; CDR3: CASSQGRQGHGYTF
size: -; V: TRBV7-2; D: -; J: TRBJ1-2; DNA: TGTGCCAGCAGCTCTTCCTGGGGGGACTATGGCTACACCTTC; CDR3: CASSSSWGDYGYTF
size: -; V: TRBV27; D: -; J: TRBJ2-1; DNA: TGTGCCAGCAGTGGATTTCGGGATGGCGAGTTCTTC; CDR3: CASSGFRDGEFF
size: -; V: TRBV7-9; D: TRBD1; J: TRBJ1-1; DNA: TGTGCCAGCAGCTTACAGGGGGAAGCTTCTGAAGCTTTCTTT; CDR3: CASSLQGEASEAFF
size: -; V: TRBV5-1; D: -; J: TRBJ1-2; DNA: TGCGCCAGCAGCTTGGGGGGGCAGGGCTATGGCTACACCTTC; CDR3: CASSLGGQGYGYTF
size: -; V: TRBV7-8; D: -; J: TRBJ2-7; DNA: TGTGCCAGCAGCTTATCGACTTTCGGCGAGCAGTACTTC; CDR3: CASSLSTFGEQYF
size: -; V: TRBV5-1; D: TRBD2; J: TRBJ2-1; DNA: TGCGCCAGCAGCTTGGGGTATAGCGGGAGACAGTACAATGAGCAGTTCTTC; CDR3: CASSLGYSGRQYNEQFF
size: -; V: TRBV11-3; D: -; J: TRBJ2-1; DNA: TGTGCCAGCAGCTTAAATTCGTGGGGGGAAACCCACAATGAGCAGTTCTTC; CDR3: CASSLNSWGETHNEQFF